This T cell receptor beta chain originates from a study of cytomegalovirus exposure and HLA in healthy donors. The PCR ran on 60 Vbeta and 13 Jbeta primers. Sequencing was performed with immunoSEQ multiplex PCR; in TCRdb, only in-frame clones are kept and a portion is missing. Of about 200,000 clones listed, approximately 80% were seen once; the top ten hold less than 3%. About this clone itself: The target antigen is unknown.

Regarding the study as a whole: A later analysis linked a missense DCLRE1C variant to TCR beta V- and J-gene trimming.

This TCR was recovered from a woman between 25 and 40 years old in good health and CMV-seronegative. Sequenced sample: PBMCs.

The CDR3 sequence is CAWGTAYNSPLHF. CDR3 DNA sequence: TGTGCCTGGGGGACAGCCTATAATTCACCCCTCCACTTT. The chain employs TRBV30 and TRBJ1-6, with 7 bases identical to TRBD1. V was pared by 5 bases and J by 2 bases, with 0 bases of the junction left unmatched. CDR1 is GTSNPN and CDR2 is SVGIG in the germline V gene (reference sequence). This CDR3 region has 13 residues.